The rows below give T cell receptor beta chains drawn from one sample of a study of blood T cells in healthy people across ages. TCRdb used MiXCR to reprocess the 5' RACE reads, holding one entry per CDR3 protein. The sample contains about 800,000 distinct CDR3 sequences, 35% to 50% of which appear only once. The sequencing input was blood. Receptor source: a man older than 75 in good health. CDR3s include the opening cysteine and the closing phenylalanine or tryptophan. Fields, in order: J gene, V gene, D gene, clone size, CDR3 protein, CDR3 DNA. D genes are given only for firm matches. Size tells how often a clone was seen (once, few, many) or the class of an expanded clone, and some rows leave it out.

J: TRBJ2-5; V: TRBV10-3; D: .; size: .; CDR3: CAISDGNQETQYF; DNA: TGTGCCATCAGTGATGGCAACCAAGAGACCCAGTACTTC
J: TRBJ2-1; V: TRBV21-1; D: .; size: many; CDR3: CASSRGGTSGNCSYNEQFF; DNA: TGTGCCAGCAGCCGGGGAGGGACTAGCGGGAATTGCTCCTACAATGAGCAGTTCTTC
J: TRBJ2-3; V: TRBV20-1; D: TRBD1; size: few; CDR3: CSAAGTGGPDTQYF; DNA: TGCAGTGCAGCCGGGACAGGGGGCCCAGATACGCAGTATTTT
J: TRBJ2-6; V: TRBV19; D: .; size: .; CDR3: CASSIARGAGANVLTF; DNA: TGTGCCAGTAGTATAGCTCGTGGAGCTGGGGCCAACGTCCTGACTTTC
J: TRBJ2-1; V: TRBV7-2; D: TRBD2; size: .; CDR3: CASSLRGREGNEQFF; DNA: TGTGCCAGCAGCTTAAGAGGGCGGGAGGGCAATGAGCAGTTCTTC
J: TRBJ2-7; V: TRBV28; D: TRBD2; size: .; CDR3: CASSEIAGGLDEQYF; DNA: TGTGCCAGCAGTGAGATAGCGGGGGGGCTCGACGAGCAGTACTTC
J: TRBJ2-7; V: TRBV19; D: .; size: .; CDR3: CASRDSHYNEQYF; DNA: TGTGCCAGCCGGGACTCCCACTACAATGAGCAGTACTTC
J: TRBJ2-7; V: TRBV20-1; D: TRBD1; size: few; CDR3: CSADPRTGKPYEQYF; DNA: TGCAGTGCCGACCCCAGGACAGGCAAACCCTACGAGCAGTACTTC
J: TRBJ2-2; V: TRBV2; D: TRBD2; size: .; CDR3: CASSEVGLAGSGELFF; DNA: TGTGCCAGCAGTGAAGTTGGGCTAGCGGGGTCCGGGGAGCTGTTTTTT
J: TRBJ2-1; V: TRBV25-1; D: .; size: .; CDR3: CASSEYKGGLYNEQFF; DNA: TGTGCCAGCAGTGAATATAAGGGGGGCCTCTACAATGAGCAGTTCTTC
J: TRBJ2-3; V: TRBV29-1; D: TRBD2; size: .; CDR3: CSVVAGGPTDTQYF; DNA: TGCAGCGTGGTAGCGGGAGGGCCGACAGATACGCAGTATTTT
J: TRBJ2-7; V: TRBV7-9; D: .; size: .; CDR3: CASSLALRAYEQYF; DNA: TGTGCCAGCAGCTTAGCGCTGAGGGCCTACGAGCAGTACTTC
J: TRBJ2-7; V: TRBV20-1; D: TRBD1; size: few; CDR3: CSATATGAYEQYF; DNA: TGCAGTGCTACCGCGACAGGGGCCTACGAGCAGTACTTC
J: TRBJ2-2; V: TRBV5-1; D: .; size: .; CDR3: CASSYGDEGTGELFF; DNA: TGCGCCAGCAGTTACGGGGATGAGGGCACCGGGGAGCTGTTTTTT
J: TRBJ2-7; V: TRBV5-1; D: TRBD2; size: .; CDR3: CAGTSNPGGYEQYF; DNA: TGCGCCGGCACTTCCAATCCGGGGGGCTACGAGCAGTACTTC
J: TRBJ1-5; V: TRBV20-1; D: TRBD1; size: .; CDR3: CSAVQGADQPQHF; DNA: TGCAGTGCTGTCCAGGGGGCGGACCAGCCCCAGCATTTT
J: TRBJ1-6; V: TRBV7-2; D: TRBD1; size: few; CDR3: CASSPDRGQSALHF; DNA: TGTGCCAGCAGCCCCGACAGGGGGCAAAGCGCCCTCCACTTT
J: TRBJ1-1; V: TRBV20-1; D: .; size: .; CDR3: CSARGSGYEAFF; DNA: TGCAGTGCTAGAGGTTCCGGTTATGAAGCTTTCTTT
J: TRBJ1-1; V: TRBV20-1; D: TRBD1; size: .; CDR3: CSASSTGGWNTEAFF; DNA: TGCAGTGCTAGCTCGACAGGGGGCTGGAACACTGAAGCTTTCTTT
J: TRBJ2-3; V: TRBV20-1; D: .; size: many; CDR3: CSARDGIEAASTDTQYF; DNA: TGCAGTGCTAGAGATGGTATAGAGGCGGCTAGCACAGATACGCAGTATTTT
J: TRBJ2-1; V: TRBV9; D: TRBD2; size: few; CDR3: CASSSSRTSGRMPEQFF; DNA: TGTGCCAGCAGCTCCAGCCGGACTAGCGGGAGGATGCCTGAGCAGTTCTTC
J: TRBJ2-7; V: TRBV6-6; D: TRBD1; size: many; CDR3: CASKQGEGKQYF; DNA: TGTGCCAGCAAACAGGGGGAAGGGAAGCAGTACTTC
J: TRBJ2-6; V: TRBV27; D: .; size: .; CDR3: CASSLRGGANVLTF; DNA: TGTGCCAGCAGTTTACGCGGAGGGGCCAACGTCCTGACTTTC
J: TRBJ2-7; V: TRBV5-6; D: .; size: few; CDR3: CASSLGATRSSYEQYF; DNA: TGTGCCAGCAGCTTGGGGGCCACAAGGAGCTCCTACGAGCAGTACTTC
J: TRBJ1-6; V: TRBV20-1; D: TRBD1; size: few; CDR3: CSAREETGGYNSPLHF; DNA: TGCAGTGCTAGAGAAGAGACAGGGGGTTATAATTCACCCCTCCACTTT
J: TRBJ2-4; V: TRBV27; D: .; size: .; CDR3: CASSLSALIAKNIQYF; DNA: TGTGCCAGCAGTTTGTCTGCTTTAATAGCCAAAAACATTCAGTACTTC
J: TRBJ2-3; V: TRBV10-3; D: .; size: few; CDR3: CAISDSSTDTQYF; DNA: TGTGCCATCAGTGACAGTTCCACAGATACGCAGTATTTT
J: TRBJ1-1; V: TRBV5-5; D: .; size: few; CDR3: CASSPAGDTEAFF; DNA: TGTGCCAGCAGCCCGGCTGGGGACACTGAAGCTTTCTTT
J: TRBJ1-5; V: TRBV25-1; D: .; size: few; CDR3: CASSDTWTYSNQPQHF; DNA: TGTGCCAGCAGTGATACGTGGACCTATAGCAATCAGCCCCAGCATTTT
J: TRBJ2-7; V: TRBV6-6; D: .; size: .; CDR3: CASRGLRGGSYNEQYF; DNA: TGTGCCAGCAGGGGCTTGCGGGGAGGCTCCTACAATGAGCAGTACTTC
J: TRBJ2-7; V: TRBV27; D: TRBD1; size: .; CDR3: CASSPVGTGNYEQYF; DNA: TGTGCCAGCAGTCCGGTCGGGACAGGGAACTACGAGCAGTACTTC
J: TRBJ1-5; V: TRBV12-3/TRBV12-4; D: .; size: .; CDR3: CASSTSGRQGITNQPQHF; DNA: TGTGCCAGCAGCACCTCAGGGAGGCAGGGGATTACAAATCAGCCCCAGCATTTT
J: TRBJ2-5; V: TRBV29-1; D: TRBD2; size: .; CDR3: CSVELLAGGVAETQYF; DNA: TGCAGCGTTGAGCTCTTAGCGGGAGGGGTTGCAGAGACCCAGTACTTC